This T cell receptor (beta chain) was captured by sequencing in a study of blood T cell repertoires in COVID-19. Study in general: COVID-19 samples collected from the United States, Italy and Spain covered acute and convalescent phases. Sample material is recorded as cDNA or gDNA derived from T cells, B-cell-depleted T cells, or PBMCs.

The CDR3 totals 13 residues. J lost 2 bases, V lost 4 bases, and 1 base had no gene match. Germline V gives CDR1 KGHDR, CDR2 SFDVKD. Study processing details: Estimation of nucleated cell counts relied on the amplification of reference gene primers. The table came from immunoSEQ multiplex PCR; TCRdb's copy has only in-frame clones and leaves some out. The V and J calls and clone size come from that table; D and trimming were worked out from the DNA. The sample lists 150,000 to 200,000 clones, about 87% occurring once. This TCR derives from a man aged 55 to 69 with acute or convalescent COVID-19. The chain combines TRBV24-1 with TRBJ2-7; 7 bases are shared with TRBD1. Sequences were obtained from peripheral blood. The CDR3 here is CATSEGQTYEQYF. In nucleotides, the CDR3 is TGTGCCACCAGTGAGGGACAGACCTACGAGCAGTACTTC.